This T cell receptor beta chain was recorded in a study of T cells of healthy individuals. Via MiXCR, TCRdb re-called the 5' RACE reads, giving one row per CDR3 protein. This repertoire shows 90,000 to 100,000 distinct CDR3 sequences, around 17% found once; its top ten account for around 6.4%. This clonotype was seen at least ten times. The V gene's germline CDR1 is MNHEY and CDR2 SVGEGT. V lost 0 bases, J lost 1 base, and 13 bases lay in between. The CDR3 is 17 amino acids. The TCR was taken from a human donor in good health. The gene calls are TRBV6-2 or TRBV6-3 and TRBJ1-5; no definite D call. The CDR3: CASSYSTGGWSNQPQHF. CDR3 nucleotide sequence: TGTGCCAGCAGTTACTCGACTGGAGGGTGGAGCAATCAGCCCCAGCATTTT.